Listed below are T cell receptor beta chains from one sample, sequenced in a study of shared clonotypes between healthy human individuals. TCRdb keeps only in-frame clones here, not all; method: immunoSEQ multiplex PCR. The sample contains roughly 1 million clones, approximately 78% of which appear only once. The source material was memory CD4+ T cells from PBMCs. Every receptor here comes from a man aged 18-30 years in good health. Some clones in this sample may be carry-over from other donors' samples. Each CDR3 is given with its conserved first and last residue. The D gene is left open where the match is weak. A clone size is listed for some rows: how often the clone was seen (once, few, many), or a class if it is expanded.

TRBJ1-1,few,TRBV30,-,CAWSEQTNTEAFF,TGTGCCTGGTCAGAGCAGACGAACACTGAAGCTTTCTTT
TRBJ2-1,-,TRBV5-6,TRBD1,CASSQDRSTAYNEQFF,TGTGCCAGCAGCCAGGACAGGTCCACCGCCTACAATGAGCAGTTCTTC
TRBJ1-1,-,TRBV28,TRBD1,CASRTGTGDAFF,TGTGCCAGCAGGACCGGGACAGGTGACGCTTTCTTT
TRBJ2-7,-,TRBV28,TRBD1,CASSLVTGVEYEQYF,TGTGCCAGCAGTTTAGTAACAGGGGTGGAATACGAGCAGTACTTC
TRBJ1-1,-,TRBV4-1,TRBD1,CASSHPGQAEAFF,TGCGCCAGCAGCCACCCGGGACAGGCTGAAGCTTTCTTT
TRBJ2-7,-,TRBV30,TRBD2,CAWSRGLSYEQYF,TGTGCCTGGAGTCGGGGACTATCCTACGAGCAGTACTTC
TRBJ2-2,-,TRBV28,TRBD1,CASSWTGMTGELFF,TGTGCCAGCAGTTGGACAGGGATGACCGGGGAGCTGTTTTTT
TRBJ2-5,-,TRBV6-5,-,CASSYDQETQYF,TGTGCCAGCAGTTACGACCAAGAGACCCAGTACTTC
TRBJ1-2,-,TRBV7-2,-,CASSLASAGGYTF,TGTGCCAGCAGCTTAGCGTCAGCGGGGGGCTACACCTTC
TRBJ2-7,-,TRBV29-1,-,CSVLTGTYEQYF,TGCAGCGTCCTGACAGGTACCTACGAGCAGTACTTC
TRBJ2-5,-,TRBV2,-,CASSDEGETQYF,TGTGCCAGCAGTGATGAAGGGGAGACCCAGTACTTC
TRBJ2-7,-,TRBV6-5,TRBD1,CASSPGTGGSREQYF,TGTGCCAGCAGTCCCGGGACAGGAGGGAGCCGGGAGCAGTACTTC
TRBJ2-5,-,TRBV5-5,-,CASSLGGGFGETQYF,TGTGCCAGCAGCTTGGGTGGCGGGTTTGGGGAGACCCAGTACTTC
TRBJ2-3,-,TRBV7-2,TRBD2,CASSFLSGSYSDTQYF,TGTGCCAGCAGCTTTCTCAGCGGGAGTTACTCAGATACGCAGTATTTT
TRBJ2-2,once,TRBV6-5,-,CASRPTVGPGELFF,TGTGCCAGCAGACCTACAGTGGGGCCCGGGGAGCTGTTTTTT
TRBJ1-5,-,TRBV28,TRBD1,CASGTGGLQPQHF,TGTGCCAGCGGGACAGGGGGTCTTCAGCCCCAGCATTTT